Shown below are 14 T cell receptor beta chains from a single sample sequenced in a study of blood T cell repertoires in COVID-19. TCRdb's copy holds only in-frame clones and misses some; the assay was immunoSEQ multiplex PCR. The profile shows approximately 120,000 clones, about 82% of them singletons. Specimen: peripheral blood. These receptors were collected from a human donor in a cohort sampled during active COVID-19.

The rearrangement uses TRBV4-1 and TRBJ1-4, with D unresolved. The V end lost 0 bases, the J end lost 6 bases, and 11 bases lay between the germline ends. The CDR3 sequence is 15 residues long. Germline V gives CDR1 MGHRA, CDR2 YSYEKL. CDR3 DNA sequence: TGCGCCAGCAGCCAAGACAAACCCGAGGATGAAAAACTGTTTTTT. It translates to CASSQDKPEDEKLFF.

The chain links TRBV28 to TRBJ2-1; D is perhaps TRBD2 (6 bases). The CDR3 covers 17 residues. V shed 4 bases and J shed 0 bases, with 16 bases lying between them. Germline lookup yields CDR1 MDHEN and CDR2 SYDVKM. CDR3 DNA sequence: TGTGCCAGCAGTTACTTGAAGGGGACTTTCTCCTACAATGAGCAGTTCTTC. It translates to CASSYLKGTFSYNEQFF. The variable domain in full, with the rest retrieved from reference TRBV28 and TRBJ2-1, is DVKVTQSSRYLVKRTGEKVFLECVQDMDHENMFWYRQDPGLGLRLIYFSYDVKMKEKGDIPEGYSVSREKKERFSLILESASTNQTSMYLCASSYLKGTFSYNEQFFGPGTRLTVL.

The chain recombines TRBV5-5 with TRBJ1-2; 8 positions match TRBD1. V was clipped by 4 bases and J by 0 bases; unmatched bases: 8. The CDR3 totals 16 residues. CDR1 is SGHKS and CDR2 is YYEKEE in the germline V gene (reference sequence). The CDR3 reads CASSLVGQGANYGYTF. For the CDR3, the DNA is TGTGCCAGCAGCCTGGTCGGACAGGGAGCTAACTATGGCTACACCTTC. The whole variable domain, remainder taken from reference TRBV5-5 and TRBJ1-2, is DAGVTQSPTHLIKTRGQQVTLRCSPISGHKSVSWYQQVLGQGPQFIFQYYEKEERGRGNFPDRFSARQFPNYSSELNVNALLLGDSALYLCASSLVGQGANYGYTFGSGTRLTVV.

This chain uses TRBV11-2 with TRBJ1-1; possible D gene TRBD1, 6 bases. The V gene's germline CDR1 is SGHAT and CDR2 FQNNGV. Trimming took 4 bases from V and 4 from J, leaving 19 bases between them. The CDR3 has 16 residues. In DNA, the CDR3 is TGTGCCAGCAGCTCGCTACAAACAGGGTTTGGCACTGAAGCTTTCTTT. Protein product: CASSSLQTGFGTEAFF.

The chain employs TRBV2 and TRBJ2-5, with no clear D. Germline V gene sequence: CDR1 SNHLY, CDR2 FYNNEI. The CDR3 sequence is 13 residues long. The germline V and J ends were trimmed by 7 bases and 1 base, with 10 bases remaining between them. This CDR3 is CASTRGPQETQYF. CDR3 sequence (DNA): TGTGCCAGCACCCGCGGTCCCCAAGAGACCCAGTACTTC. Full variable domain (missing parts from reference TRBV2 and TRBJ2-5): EPEVTQTPSHQVTQMGQEVILRCVPISNHLYFYWYRQILGQKVEFLVSFYNNEISEKSEIFDDQFSVERPDGSNFTLKIRSTKLEDSAMYFCASTRGPQETQYFGPGTRLLVL.

J is TRBJ2-7 and V is TRBV4-3; 8 bases line up with TRBD1. After removal of 0 bases from V and 5 bases from J, the junction contained 18 bases not matched to a gene. Germline CDR1 and CDR2: LGHNA and YSLEER. This CDR3 has 19 amino acids. Here the CDR3 reads CASSQDLNFPGQGIDEQYF. CDR3 nucleotide sequence: TGCGCCAGCAGCCAAGATTTAAACTTTCCAGGACAGGGCATAGACGAGCAGTACTTC.

This clone was observed at least ten times. V usage is TRBV14 and J usage is TRBJ2-7; D is undetermined. V was cut by 1 base and J by 0 bases, with 19 bases left in between. The germline V gene encodes CDR1 SGHDN and CDR2 FVKESK. The CDR3 contains 18 residues. The CDR3 loop is CASSQVAAAPTSSYEQYF. Here the CDR3 DNA reads TGTGCCAGCAGCCAAGTGGCGGCTGCACCAACGAGCTCCTACGAGCAGTACTTC.

The rearrangement uses TRBV27 and TRBJ2-7; a possible D gene is TRBD2 (6 bases). Between the trimmed V and J ends, which lost 4 bases and 2 bases, there was a span of 15 bases. The germline V gene has CDR1 MNHEY and CDR2 SMNVEV (reference sequence). The CDR3 loop spans 15 amino acids. CDR3 in DNA: TGTGCCAGCAGTTCCCCGGGACTGGCGCCCTACGAGCAGTACTTC. Translation gives CASSSPGLAPYEQYF.

The chain is built from TRBV21-1 and TRBJ2-3; the DNA was not used to check the table's D call, TRBD2. TRBV21-1 is tagged as a pseudogene. CDR3 size: 14 residues. CDR3 in amino acids: CASSRHREGDTQYF. The DNA for the CDR3 is TGTGCCAGCAGCAGACACAGGGAGGGAGATACGCAGTATTTT.

As concerns this clone: The junction differs from germline at one of its ends, possibly a read error. The chain recombines TRBV5-4 with TRBJ2-5, with D tentatively TRBD2 (6 bases). Germline values: CDR1 SGHNT, CDR2 YYREEE (reference sequence). The CDR3 has 14 residues. This CDR3 reads CASSPAGVAENQYF. The CDR3 bases are TGTGCCAGCAGTCCGGCTGGAGTAGCGGAGAACCAGTACTTC.

V usage is TRBV3-1 (or the pseudogene TRBV3-2) and J usage is TRBJ2-1, with 7 positions matching TRBD2. Trimming took 4 bases from V and 2 from J; bases not matched to a gene: 2. This CDR3 comprises 14 residues. CDR1 is LGHDT, CDR2 YNNKEL, per germline (reference sequence). CDR3 amino acids: CASSLSGTYNEQFF. The CDR3 nucleotides are TGTGCCAGCAGCCTGAGCGGGACCTACAATGAGCAGTTCTTC.

This chain uses TRBV11-2 with TRBJ2-1; D might be TRBD2 (5 bases). This CDR3 has 15 residues. V was pared by 3 bases and J by 5 bases, with 14 bases between. Germline CDR1 SGHAT, CDR2 FQNNGV. The CDR3 region is CASSLVGPGDNEQFF. For the CDR3, the DNA is TGTGCCAGCAGCTTGGTTGGCCCCGGGGACAATGAGCAGTTCTTC.

In this sample, this clone turned up once. The J gene is TRBJ1-1, the V gene TRBV7-6; tentative D call: TRBD1 (6 bases). Trimming cost V 5 bases and J 9 bases, with 16 bases left between them. The CDR3 sequence is 13 residues long. Germline-derived CDR1 and CDR2 are SGHVS and FNYEAQ. As DNA, the CDR3 is TGTGCCAGCAGCACGGACAGCTTCCCCCAAGCTTTCTTT. It codes for CASSTDSFPQAFF.

The DNA for the CDR3 is TGTGCCAGCAGTTGGGGGGGAACAACTAATGAAAAACTGTTTTTT. Translated, it gives CASSWGGTTNEKLFF. The rearrangement links TRBV28 to TRBJ1-4; possible D gene TRBD1, 5 bases. V was cut by 4 bases and J by 0 bases, with 9 bases left in between. Germline V gene data show CDR1 as MDHEN and CDR2 as SYDVKM. This CDR3 has 15 residues.